A selection of T cell receptor beta chains follows, all from one sample in a study of shared clonotypes between healthy human individuals. Data came from immunoSEQ multiplex PCR; TCRdb stores just in-frame clones and leaves some out. The sample has approximately 1,500,000 clones, more than 95% seen once. The sample taken for sequencing was naive CD4+ T cells sorted from blood. The source is a man aged 25 to 45 in good health. CDR3s include the opening cysteine and the closing phenylalanine or tryptophan. Each record gives: clone size, D gene, J gene, V gene, CDR3 protein, CDR3 DNA. The D gene is left open where the match is weak. Clone size appears in some rows only: once, few, many, or a class for an expanded clone.

NA NA TRBJ2-1 TRBV12-2 CASRLGGQIDNEQFF TGTGCAAGTCGCTTAGGAGGTCAAATAGACAATGAGCAGTTCTTC
NA NA TRBJ1-1 TRBV5-1 CASSLRGNTEAFF TGCGCCAGCAGCTTGAGAGGGAACACTGAAGCTTTCTTT
NA NA TRBJ2-3 TRBV10-2 CASLHLDTQYF TGCGCCAGCCTTCATTTAGATACGCAGTATTTT
NA TRBD1 TRBJ1-4 TRBV2 CASRRDRGNEKLFF TGTGCCAGCAGGAGGGACAGGGGGAATGAAAAACTGTTTTTT
NA NA TRBJ2-5 TRBV5-6 CASSLVQQETQYF TGTGCCAGCAGCTTGGTACAGCAAGAGACCCAGTACTTC
NA NA TRBJ2-7 TRBV5-5 CASSLGTYEQYF TGTGCCAGCAGCTTGGGGACGTACGAGCAGTACTTC
NA NA TRBJ2-2 TRBV9 CASSVVTGILNTGELFF TGTGCCAGCAGCGTAGTTACCGGGATTCTAAACACCGGGGAGCTGTTTTTT
NA NA TRBJ2-4 TRBV28 CASSLVKIGDIQYF TGTGCCAGCAGTTTAGTCAAGATCGGAGACATTCAGTACTTC
NA NA TRBJ2-1 TRBV10-1 CASSYTRDNEQFF TGCGCCAGCAGTTATACCAGGGACAATGAGCAGTTCTTC
NA TRBD1 TRBJ2-1 TRBV9 CASTRTGYGIEQFF TGTGCCAGCACCCGGACAGGGTATGGTATCGAGCAGTTCTTC
NA NA TRBJ2-4 TRBV7-9 CASNKINSGTINIQYF TGTGCCAGCAACAAAATAAACTCCGGGACAATAAACATTCAGTACTTC
NA NA TRBJ1-4 TRBV18 CASSLGTPLEKLFF TGTGCCAGCTCACTAGGGACGCCTTTGGAAAAACTGTTTTTT
NA NA TRBJ1-2 TRBV25-1 CASSPVGANYGYTF TGTGCCAGCAGTCCCGTCGGGGCTAACTATGGCTACACCTTC
NA NA TRBJ2-3 TRBV19 CASSIRADTQYF TGTGCCAGTAGTATACGAGCGGATACGCAGTATTTT
once TRBD2 TRBJ2-3 TRBV11-2 CASSFTSGSTDTQYF TGTGCCAGCAGCTTCACTAGCGGTAGCACAGATACGCAGTATTTT
once NA TRBJ2-7 TRBV6-5 CASRRTPSNYEQYF TGTGCCAGCAGGCGGACACCCTCGAACTACGAGCAGTACTTC
NA TRBD2 TRBJ2-3 TRBV10-2 CASKGLAGVGDTQYF TGCGCCTCGAAGGGACTAGCGGGAGTAGGAGATACGCAGTATTTT
NA NA TRBJ2-7 TRBV6-5 CASSYPGGSPDEQYF TGTGCCAGCAGTTACCCCGGGGGTAGCCCCGACGAGCAGTACTTC
once NA TRBJ2-3 TRBV28 CASSLLTDTQYF TGTGCCAGCAGTTTGCTTACAGATACGCAGTATTTT
NA NA TRBJ2-1 TRBV6-4 CASRLNTLFFRERDEQFF TGTGCCAGCAGGTTAAACACCCTTTTTTTCCGGGAACGGGATGAGCAGTTCTTC
NA NA TRBJ2-7 TRBV18 CASSLGTQGPYEQYF TGTGCCAGCTCCCTCGGGACCCAAGGGCCCTACGAGCAGTACTTC
NA TRBD1 TRBJ1-5 TRBV7-2 CASSWGQTLQHF TGTGCCAGCAGCTGGGGACAGACGCTCCAGCATTTT
NA NA TRBJ1-2 TRBV28 CASSFGRRIFNGSYGYTF TGTGCCAGCAGTTTTGGGAGGAGAATCTTTAACGGTTCCTATGGCTACACCTTC
NA NA TRBJ2-7 TRBV6-6 CASSSESYEQYF TGTGCCAGCAGCTCCGAAAGCTACGAGCAGTACTTC
NA NA TRBJ2-3 TRBV7-3 CASSTLLADTQYF TGTGCCAGCAGCACCCTACTAGCAGATACGCAGTATTTT
NA NA TRBJ2-3 TRBV5-1 CASSRGTVEDTQYF TGCGCCAGCAGCCGCGGGACAGTTGAGGATACGCAGTATTTT
NA TRBD2 TRBJ2-2 TRBV5-1 CASSPGGTGELFF TGCGCCAGCAGCCCCGGGGGGACCGGGGAGCTGTTTTTT
NA TRBD2 TRBJ2-2 TRBV5-5 CASSRLAGGPDGELFF TGTGCCAGCAGTAGGCTAGCGGGAGGGCCAGACGGGGAGCTGTTTTTT
NA TRBD2 TRBJ2-1 TRBV5-4 CASNPGTRAVDEQFF TGTGCCAGCAATCCCGGGACTAGGGCGGTAGATGAGCAGTTCTTC
NA TRBD2 TRBJ2-1 TRBV6-4 CASSLGLADYNEQFF TGTGCCAGCAGCTTAGGACTAGCGGATTACAATGAGCAGTTCTTC
NA NA TRBJ2-1 TRBV30 CAWGKPYNEQFF TGTGCCTGGGGGAAGCCCTACAATGAGCAGTTCTTC
NA NA TRBJ2-3 TRBV11-3 CASSLQGRTTDTQYF TGTGCCAGCAGCTTACAGGGGAGGACCACAGATACGCAGTATTTT
NA NA TRBJ1-4 TRBV28 CASSLGGWSASREKLFF TGTGCCAGCAGTTTAGGAGGGTGGTCCGCTTCGCGGGAAAAACTGTTTTTT
NA NA TRBJ2-3 TRBV5-1 CASSGTGMSGDTQYF TGCGCCAGCAGCGGGACCGGGATGTCGGGGGATACGCAGTATTTT
NA TRBD1 TRBJ1-5 TRBV7-8 CASSKGQGGQPQHF TGTGCCAGCAGCAAGGGACAGGGAGGGCAGCCCCAGCATTTT
NA NA TRBJ2-7 TRBV11-2 CASSLEAGRHEQYF TGTGCCAGCAGCTTAGAAGCGGGTCGCCACGAGCAGTACTTC
NA NA TRBJ2-3 TRBV5-1 CASSLGGVSTDTQYF TGCGCCAGCAGCTTGGGAGGGGTTAGCACAGATACGCAGTATTTT
few TRBD1 TRBJ1-1 TRBV19 CASRGTGGTEAFF TGTGCCAGTAGAGGGACAGGGGGTACTGAAGCTTTCTTT
NA TRBD2 TRBJ2-1 TRBV5-1 CASSLEASGYNEQFF TGCGCCAGCAGCTTGGAGGCTAGCGGGTACAATGAGCAGTTCTTC
NA TRBD1 TRBJ2-2 TRBV5-4 CASSPISRQGAGGELFF TGTGCCAGCAGCCCAATATCCCGACAGGGGGCCGGCGGGGAGCTGTTTTTT
NA NA TRBJ2-1 TRBV25-1 CASSEWNSPYNEQFF TGTGCCAGCAGTGAATGGAACAGTCCCTACAATGAGCAGTTCTTC
NA TRBD1 TRBJ2-5 TRBV28 CASSLITGDETQYF TGTGCCAGCAGTTTAATTACAGGGGATGAGACCCAGTACTTC
NA TRBD2 TRBJ2-1 TRBV25-1 CASSVGTSSTGINEQFF TGTGCCAGCAGTGTAGGGACTAGCTCTACGGGGATCAATGAGCAGTTCTTC
NA NA TRBJ1-5 TRBV5-1 CASSSGQGDNQPQHF TGCGCCAGCAGCTCGGGGCAGGGAGACAATCAGCCCCAGCATTTT